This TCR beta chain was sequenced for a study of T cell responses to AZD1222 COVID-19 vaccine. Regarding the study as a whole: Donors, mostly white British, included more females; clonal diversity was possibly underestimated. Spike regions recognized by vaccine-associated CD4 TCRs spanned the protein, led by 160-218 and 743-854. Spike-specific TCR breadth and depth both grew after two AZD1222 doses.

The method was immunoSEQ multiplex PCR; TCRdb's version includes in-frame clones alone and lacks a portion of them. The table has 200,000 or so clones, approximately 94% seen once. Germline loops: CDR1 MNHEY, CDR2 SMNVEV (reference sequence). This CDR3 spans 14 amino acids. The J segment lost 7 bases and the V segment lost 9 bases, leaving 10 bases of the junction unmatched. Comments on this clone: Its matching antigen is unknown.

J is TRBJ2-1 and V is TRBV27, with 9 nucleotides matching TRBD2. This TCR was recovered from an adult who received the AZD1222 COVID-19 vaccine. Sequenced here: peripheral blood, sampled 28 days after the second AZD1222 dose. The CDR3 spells CASATSGLLNEQFF. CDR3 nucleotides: TGTGCCAGTGCCACTAGCGGGCTGTTAAATGAGCAGTTCTTC.